This entry features one TCR beta chain sequence. The data derive from a study of blood T cell repertoires in COVID-19. The wider study: The study drew acute and convalescent COVID-19 samples from the United States, Italy and Spain. The cDNA or gDNA used as material had been derived from T cells, B-cell-depleted T cells, or PBMCs.

V trimming: 4 bases; J trimming: 3 bases; junction bases outside the gene matches: 8. The CDR3 length is 16 residues. Germline loops: CDR1 SEHNR, CDR2 FQNEAQ (reference sequence). Authors' methods: Amplification from reference gene primers served as the basis for estimated nucleated cell counts. TCRdb's table, derived via immunoSEQ multiplex PCR, lists solely in-frame clones and lacks some. The DNA was the basis for D and trimming; V, J and clone size are from that table. The sample lists under 350,000 clones, around nine tenths seen once, with approximately 4.6% in the top ten. The sample consisted of peripheral blood. The chain couples TRBV7-9 to TRBJ2-3; 9 positions match TRBD1. The receptor comes from a man aged 35-49 years with acute or convalescent COVID-19. In DNA form, the CDR3 reads TGTGCCAGCAGCTCGAATTGGGACAGGGCTACAGATACGCAGTATTTT. This codes for CASSSNWDRATDTQYF.